This entry is about one T cell receptor beta chain. Its target is unknown. The data stem from a study of T cell repertoires in cytomegalovirus infection. Background on the study: Public TCR beta signatures were indicative of both CMV infection and a matching HLA type. General study results and limits: Clonotypes of TCR beta that were HLA-C-restricted and CMV-specific dominated the ex vivo response.

A single record per CDR3 protein comes from TCRdb applying MiXCR to the reads. The table lists 250,000 to 300,000 distinct CDR3 sequences, roughly 24% of them singletons, with about 15% in the top ten. The sequence was obtained from a human donor in good health (CMV status not recorded). Some clones in this sample may be carry-over from other donors' samples. The sample was PBMCs.

CDR3 in DNA: TGTGCCAGCAGAACTACAGGGGGAGGGGAGCAGTACTTC. Amino acids: CASRTTGGGEQYF. The rearrangement links TRBV25-1 to TRBJ2-7; TRBD1 is a possible D gene (8 bases). The germline V and J ends were trimmed by 6 bases and 7 bases, with 16 bases remaining between them. Germline V gene sequence: CDR1 MGHDK, CDR2 SYGVNS. The CDR3 spans 13 residues.